A selection of T cell receptor beta chains follows, all from one sample in a study of T cell responses to AZD1222 COVID-19 vaccine. Produced via immunoSEQ multiplex PCR; TCRdb's table is partial and in-frame only. Found here are roughly 150,000 clones, 80% to 95% of them singletons; the top ten hold about 2.5%. Sequenced material: peripheral blood, taken on day 0 of AZD1222 vaccination. These TCRs come from an adult in good health. Each CDR3 is given with its conserved first and last residue.

v_gene,j_gene,CDR3aa
TRBV18,TRBJ1-4,CASSPRQGNNYEKLFF
TRBV5-1,TRBJ1-1,CASSSGSGANTEAFF
TRBV19,TRBJ1-5,CASRFSSDQPQHF
TRBV28,TRBJ2-1,CASRGPATSGLIGSYNEQFF
TRBV2,TRBJ2-3,CASSRGLPSDTQYF
TRBV11-3,TRBJ2-3,CASSPGPVSTDTQYF
TRBV6-5,TRBJ2-2,CASSRDRGRTGELFF
TRBV2,TRBJ2-1,CASSEGGAGLPFF
TRBV3-1/TRBV3-2,TRBJ1-1,CASSLSNTEAFF
TRBV15,TRBJ1-5,CATSREARNNQPQHF
TRBV9,TRBJ1-2,CASGSGTPHNYGYTF
TRBV7-2,TRBJ1-6,CASSLAPVNSPLHF
TRBV6-1,TRBJ1-4,CASSEMLGGAGEKLFF
TRBV19,TRBJ1-6,CASSIVGNNSPLHF
TRBV5-1,TRBJ2-1,CASSSITSGGAREQFF
TRBV29-1,TRBJ2-1,CSAAGRRDNEQFF
TRBV7-9,TRBJ1-3,CASSSYRGNSGNTIYF
TRBV9,TRBJ1-1,CASSHGTGTGGFQGMNTEAFF
TRBV3-1/TRBV3-2,TRBJ1-4,CASSPRAPTNEKLFF
TRBV29-1,TRBJ2-1,CSVKRTIPPYNEQFF
TRBV9,TRBJ1-5,CASSVGNQPQHF
TRBV11-3,TRBJ1-5,CASSLESRGHGQPQHF
TRBV7-2,TRBJ2-7,CASSLALSGIQYEQYF
TRBV7-9,TRBJ1-1,CASSSQGGSTEAFF
TRBV28,TRBJ1-3,CASRGQGVGNTIYF
TRBV2,TRBJ2-5,CASTEGTSGSRETQYF
TRBV6-5,TRBJ1-6,CASSYGTGMTNPLHF
TRBV6-5,TRBJ2-3,CASSYTGSSTDTQYF
TRBV18,TRBJ1-1,CASSPEVEAFF
TRBV6-5,TRBJ1-5,CASSRDSYQPQHF
TRBV27,TRBJ1-6,CASRYYAPRDSPLHF
TRBV7-8,TRBJ1-4,CASSSRTGGWEKLFF
TRBV7-9,TRBJ2-7,CASSVYRDRLTYEQYF
TRBV7-2,TRBJ2-4,CASSLARTSGGASKNIQYF
TRBV3-1/TRBV3-2,TRBJ1-1,CASSQGGILEAFF
TRBV12-3/TRBV12-4,TRBJ1-1,CASSLSPEAFF
TRBV5-6,TRBJ1-1,CASSRPTGEQAFF
TRBV11-2,TRBJ2-2,CASSISPDSELFF
TRBV5-4,TRBJ1-2,CASSTRDSTLRYGYTF
TRBV18,TRBJ2-7,CASSPFYPGQGAYEQYF
TRBV28,TRBJ1-6,CASSLRTGWNSPLHF
TRBV5-1,TRBJ2-5,CASSLTGNQETQYF
TRBV7-2,TRBJ2-3,CASSLFVGTDTQYF
TRBV4-3,TRBJ2-4,CASSQRTGSNIQYF
TRBV2,TRBJ2-1,CASSSGTSGSDEQFF
TRBV4-3,TRBJ1-2,CASSQEPGQGFYGYTF
TRBV7-2,TRBJ2-7,CASSLARSSYEQYF
TRBV6-4,TRBJ2-6,CASSDGQLSGANVLTF
TRBV5-1,TRBJ1-6,CASSSGTGANSPLHF
TRBV19,TRBJ2-3,CASSIGTGFTDTQYF
TRBV7-9,TRBJ2-1,CASSFGLAGSPREQFF